This TCR beta chain was observed in a study of T cell responses to AZD1222 COVID-19 vaccine. Study in general: Second-dose recipients at about 4 or about 12 weeks were treated as one pooled group.

About this clone itself: Its antigen is currently unknown.

The CDR3 is made up of 19 amino acids. V was pared by 3 bases and J by 1 base, with 14 bases of the junction left unmatched. Germline CDR1 LGHNA, CDR2 YSLEER. Produced via immunoSEQ multiplex PCR; TCRdb's table is partial and in-frame only. The sample records around 180,000 clones, 94% being singletons. Points from the study as a whole: Spike-specific TCR breadth and depth grew following two AZD1222 doses. Baseline seropositivity occurred in only a handful of AZD1222 recipients. Donors were chiefly white British, with a greater number of females, and clonal diversity was perhaps underestimated.

The sequencing used peripheral blood, collected on day 0 of AZD1222 vaccination. This chain links TRBV4-3 with TRBJ2-7, with 11 bases identical to TRBD1. This receptor was obtained from an adult in good health. The CDR3: CASSQDSGDRGLRSYEQYF. DNA for the CDR3: TGCGCCAGCAGCCAGGACTCCGGGGACAGGGGGTTGCGGTCCTACGAGCAGTACTTC.